Listed below are T cell receptor beta chains from one sample, sequenced in a study of Graves' ophthalmopathy and Graves' hyperthyroidism. In TCRdb, the multiplex PCR reads were re-called with MiXCR into one record per CDR3 protein. The sample consists of 170,000 or so distinct CDR3 sequences, around two fifths of them appearing once. What was sequenced was peripheral blood. These receptors all come from a man aged 25 to 40 with Graves' ophthalmopathy. Each CDR3 is given with its conserved first and last residue. The D gene is left open where the match is weak. Expanded clones are given a class, and other clones once, few, many or no size at all.

v_gene: TRBV7-8
d_gene: TRBD2
abundance: .
j_gene: TRBJ2-5
CDR3aa: CASSSPERISGEETQYF
CDR3nt: TGTGCCAGCAGCTCCCCTGAGAGGATTAGCGGGGAAGAGACCCAGTACTTC

v_gene: TRBV28
d_gene: .
abundance: .
j_gene: TRBJ1-1
CDR3aa: CASSTGLPEAFF
CDR3nt: TGTGCCAGCAGTACGGGATTACCTGAAGCTTTCTTT

v_gene: TRBV27
d_gene: .
abundance: .
j_gene: TRBJ2-7
CDR3aa: CASGDRPPDEQYF
CDR3nt: TGTGCCAGCGGGGACCGACCTCCCGACGAGCAGTACTTC

v_gene: TRBV28
d_gene: TRBD1
abundance: .
j_gene: TRBJ1-1
CDR3aa: CASSWSTGGSNTEAFF
CDR3nt: TGTGCCAGCAGTTGGTCGACAGGGGGCTCGAACACTGAAGCTTTCTTT

v_gene: TRBV5-1
d_gene: .
abundance: .
j_gene: TRBJ2-7
CDR3aa: CASSFQGYYEQYF
CDR3nt: TGCGCCAGCAGTTTCCAGGGGTACTACGAGCAGTACTTC

v_gene: TRBV10-3
d_gene: .
abundance: many
j_gene: TRBJ1-1
CDR3aa: CAISDGVNTEAFF
CDR3nt: TGTGCCATCAGTGATGGCGTGAACACTGAAGCTTTCTTT

v_gene: TRBV19
d_gene: TRBD1
abundance: many
j_gene: TRBJ1-1
CDR3aa: CASSISGTGGNTEAFF
CDR3nt: TGTGCCAGTAGTATATCAGGGACAGGGGGTAACACTGAAGCTTTCTTT

v_gene: TRBV28
d_gene: .
abundance: many
j_gene: TRBJ1-5
CDR3aa: CASTLGRSSGNQPQHF
CDR3nt: TGTGCCAGCACCTTGGGACGTTCCAGTGGCAATCAGCCCCAGCATTTT

v_gene: TRBV30
d_gene: .
abundance: .
j_gene: TRBJ1-5
CDR3aa: CAWARGVGNQPQHF
CDR3nt: TGTGCCTGGGCTCGGGGCGTGGGCAATCAGCCCCAGCATTTT

v_gene: TRBV6-5
d_gene: TRBD1
abundance: few
j_gene: TRBJ1-2
CDR3aa: CASSYSAGGTNYGYTF
CDR3nt: TGTGCCAGCAGTTACTCCGCAGGGGGAACTAACTATGGCTACACCTTC

v_gene: TRBV6-1
d_gene: TRBD1
abundance: many
j_gene: TRBJ1-6
CDR3aa: CASRGQGNSPLHF
CDR3nt: TGTGCCAGCAGGGGACAGGGTAATTCACCCCTCCACTTT

v_gene: TRBV6-5
d_gene: .
abundance: many
j_gene: TRBJ2-7
CDR3aa: CASRYLGGEQYF
CDR3nt: TGTGCCAGCAGATACCTAGGCGGCGAGCAGTACTTC

v_gene: TRBV12-3/TRBV12-4
d_gene: .
abundance: .
j_gene: TRBJ1-5
CDR3aa: CASSLSRSEPQHF
CDR3nt: TGTGCCAGCAGTTTGAGTCGAAGCGAACCCCAGCATTTT

v_gene: TRBV10-3
d_gene: TRBD1
abundance: many
j_gene: TRBJ2-7
CDR3aa: CAISESQGVQYF
CDR3nt: TGTGCCATCAGTGAGTCCCAGGGGGTGCAGTACTTC

v_gene: TRBV27
d_gene: TRBD1
abundance: once
j_gene: TRBJ2-7
CDR3aa: CASSTRTGGTLHEQYF
CDR3nt: TGTGCCAGCAGTACCCGGACAGGGGGAACCCTGCACGAGCAGTACTTC

v_gene: TRBV29-1
d_gene: TRBD1
abundance: many
j_gene: TRBJ2-7
CDR3aa: CSVGTGGPYEQYF
CDR3nt: TGCAGCGTCGGGACAGGGGGTCCTTACGAGCAGTACTTC

v_gene: TRBV7-2
d_gene: .
abundance: .
j_gene: TRBJ2-7
CDR3aa: CASRPEGDYEQYF
CDR3nt: TGTGCCAGCAGACCAGAGGGAGACTACGAGCAGTACTTC

v_gene: TRBV12-3/TRBV12-4
d_gene: TRBD1
abundance: many
j_gene: TRBJ2-7
CDR3aa: CASSSSRGPSSYEQYF
CDR3nt: TGTGCCAGCAGTTCCTCCAGGGGGCCCAGCTCCTACGAGCAGTACTTC